The next 24 T cell receptor beta chains were all read from a single sample in a study of blood T cell repertoires in COVID-19. Only in-frame clones appear in the TCRdb table, and some are missing; sequencing was by immunoSEQ multiplex PCR. Of about 74,000 clones listed, less than 85% are singletons. Sequencing was done on a sample of peripheral blood. The receptors here all came from a human donor in a cohort sampled during active COVID-19.

A remark on this clone: Additional DNA sequences in this sample encode the identical CDR3. The chain combines TRBV2 with TRBJ1-3; D is uncertain. This CDR3 is built from 14 residues. CDR1 and CDR2 from the germline V gene are SNHLY and FYNNEI. Trimming shortened V by 8 bases and J by 4 bases, and 15 bases separated the two germline ends. CDR3 residues: CASSPPVSGNTIYF. As DNA, the CDR3 is TGTGCCAGCTCGCCCCCGGTGTCCGGAAACACCATATATTTT. The variable domain in full, with the rest retrieved from reference TRBV2 and TRBJ1-3, is EPEVTQTPSHQVTQMGQEVILRCVPISNHLYFYWYRQILGQKVEFLVSFYNNEISEKSEIFDDQFSVERPDGSNFTLKIRSTKLEDSAMYFCASSPPVSGNTIYFGEGSWLTVV.

The rearrangement uses TRBV3-1 (or the pseudogene TRBV3-2) and TRBJ2-5; 10 bases fit TRBD2. Germline V gene lookup returns CDR1 LGHDT and CDR2 YNNKEL (reference sequence). The CDR3 has 16 amino acids. J gave up 4 bases and V 4 bases, and 9 bases lay outside the gene matches. The CDR3 sequence is CASSPVGSGGSETQYF. CDR3 DNA sequence: TGTGCCAGCAGCCCAGTAGGTAGCGGGGGGTCAGAGACCCAGTACTTC.

This clone was seen a handful of times. The chain has TRBV5-1 and TRBJ1-4; a weak D match, TRBD1 (5 bases). The CDR3 is 15 residues long. Germline V gene data show CDR1 as SGHRS and CDR2 as YFSETQ. Trimming shortened V by 0 bases and J by 8 bases, and 14 bases separated the two germline ends. The CDR3 bases are TGCGCCAGCAGCTTGGAAGGGGTTCGAGGCGAAAAACTGTTTTTT. It codes for CASSLEGVRGEKLFF.

In its sample, this clone is medium-sized. The chain combines TRBV4-2 with TRBJ2-1; possible D gene TRBD1, 6 bases. The CDR3 has 17 amino acids. The V gene lost 4 bases and the J gene lost 5 bases, with 21 bases spanning the gap. Germline V CDR1 and CDR2: LGHNA, YNFKEQ. The CDR3 bases are TGTGCCAGCAGCCCACAAGGTACTCCAGGGGCAGACAATGAGCAGTTCTTC. Amino acids: CASSPQGTPGADNEQFF.

The rearrangement links TRBV2 to TRBJ2-2; D is perhaps TRBD2 (6 bases). Germline values: CDR1 SNHLY, CDR2 FYNNEI. V was pared by 6 bases and J by 1 base, with 9 bases between. The CDR3 contains 14 residues. The CDR3 nucleotides are TGTGCCAGCAGCACGCGGGGGAACACCGGGGAGCTGTTTTTT. Amino acids: CASSTRGNTGELFF.

This clone was picked up one time. V is TRBV6-5 and J is TRBJ2-7; a possible D gene is TRBD1 (6 bases). CDR1 and CDR2 (germline): MNHEY, SVGAGI. Between the trimmed V and J ends, which lost 7 bases and 0 bases, there was a span of 16 bases. The length of the CDR3 is 15 residues. DNA for the CDR3: TGTGCCAGCACCCCAGGGGCGTACAGCTCCTACGAGCAGTACTTC. It translates to CASTPGAYSSYEQYF.

The J gene is TRBJ2-1, the V gene TRBV24-1, with 8 bases matching TRBD2. Germline trimming cut 4 bases from V and 4 bases from J; bases unmatched to any gene: 11. This CDR3 has 17 amino acids. Germline V gene lookup returns CDR1 KGHDR and CDR2 SFDVKD. CDR3 amino acids: CATSDRTVAGRYNEQFF. CDR3 DNA sequence: TGTGCCACCAGTGACCGTACCGTAGCGGGGCGGTACAATGAGCAGTTCTTC.

This clone has ten or more counts. This rearrangement joins TRBV7-9 to TRBJ1-2, with TRBD1 identical over 7 bases. Unmatched junction bases numbered 11, after V lost 5 bases and J lost 8 bases. Germline values: CDR1 SEHNR, CDR2 FQNEAQ (reference sequence). CDR3 length: 14 residues. CDR3 protein: CASSEDLQGSGYTF. CDR3 bases: TGTGCCAGCAGCGAGGACTTACAGGGGAGCGGCTACACCTTC.

The gene calls are TRBV27 and TRBJ1-2; 11 nucleotides line up with TRBD1. J was trimmed by 8 bases and V by 5 bases; bases with no gene match: 10. Germline V gene sequence: CDR1 MNHEY, CDR2 SMNVEV (reference sequence). The CDR3 spans 15 residues. CDR3 sequence: CASSPRDRGVEGYTF. As DNA, the CDR3 is TGTGCCAGCAGTCCCCGGGACAGGGGGGTCGAGGGCTACACCTTC.

This CDR3 is CAWSWTSGGSYEQYF. CDR3 nucleotides: TGTGCCTGGAGTTGGACTAGCGGGGGCTCCTACGAGCAGTACTTC. The chain joins TRBV30 to TRBJ2-7; 13 positions agree with TRBD2. The CDR3 runs to 15 residues. V gave up 2 bases and J gave up 0 bases; unmatched junction bases: 1. CDR1 is GTSNPN, CDR2 SVGIG, per germline (reference sequence).

As for this clone: Additional DNA sequences in this sample encode the identical CDR3. The chain employs TRBV3-1 (or the pseudogene TRBV3-2) and TRBJ1-5, with TRBD1 identical over 10 bases. J gave up 5 bases and V 4 bases, and 5 bases lay outside the gene matches. Germline V gene data show CDR1 as LGHDT and CDR2 as YNNKEL (reference sequence). This CDR3 comprises 15 residues. The CDR3 DNA reads as TGTGCCAGCAGCCCCGGGACAGGGGACGATCAGCCCCAGCATTTT. Translated: CASSPGTGDDQPQHF.

The chain uses TRBV10-3 and TRBJ1-1, with D hard to call. CDR3 size: 14 residues. Germline assignment: CDR1 ENHRY and CDR2 SYGVKD. V lost 6 bases, J lost 5 bases, and 16 bases lay in between. In DNA form, the CDR3 reads TGTGCCATCAGCCAAACAGAAGTTGGTACTGAAGCTTTCTTT. Translating gives CAISQTEVGTEAFF.

The chain carries TRBV9 and TRBJ2-3; 7 bases align to TRBD2. The V and J ends lost 6 bases and 2 bases, in that order; junction bases with no gene match: 9. This CDR3 has 15 amino acids. CDR1 SGDLS and CDR2 YYNGEE come from the germline V gene. The CDR3 region is CASIPGGGPTDTQYF. The CDR3 bases are TGTGCCAGCATCCCTGGGGGGGGACCCACAGATACGCAGTATTTT.

This clone was observed a single time. The V and J genes are TRBV2 and TRBJ1-5; TRBD1 is a possible D gene (5 bases). Germline V gives CDR1 SNHLY, CDR2 FYNNEI. The CDR3 contains 14 residues. The V gene lost 2 bases and the J gene lost 7 bases, with 12 bases spanning the gap. The CDR3 spells CASSESGGWQPQHF. The CDR3 nucleotides are TGTGCCAGCAGTGAATCGGGGGGTTGGCAGCCCCAGCATTTT.

This chain links TRBV7-3 with TRBJ1-1; D is ambiguous. The germline V and J ends were trimmed by 0 bases and 6 bases, with 8 bases remaining between them. The CDR3 runs to 13 residues. Looked up from germline, CDR1 is SGHTA and CDR2 is FQGTGA. For the CDR3, the DNA is TGTGCCAGCAGCTTAACGTACGGTTCTGAAGCTTTCTTT. Translating gives CASSLTYGSEAFF.

CDR3 sequence: CAISEHQGVALEQYF. Here the CDR3 DNA reads TGTGCCATCAGTGAACACCAGGGGGTGGCTCTCGAGCAGTACTTC. The genes are TRBV10-3 and TRBJ2-7; 7 bases are a match to TRBD1. The ends lost 3 bases at V and 6 bases at J; junction bases unmatched: 11. The CDR3 is 15 amino acids. Germline CDR1 is ENHRY and CDR2 is SYGVKD.

CDR3 protein: CASSRPGDGYTF. DNA of the CDR3: TGTGCCAGCAGTAGGCCAGGGGACGGCTACACCTTC. The chain carries TRBV28 and TRBJ1-2, with a weak D call TRBD1 (6 bases). This CDR3 has 12 residues. V was cut by 5 bases and J by 8 bases, with 12 bases left in between. Germline lookup yields CDR1 MDHEN and CDR2 SYDVKM.

The V gene is TRBV5-4, the J gene TRBJ2-3; TRBD2 matches 8 bases. Germline loops: CDR1 SGHNT, CDR2 YYREEE (reference sequence). This CDR3 has 15 amino acids. With V trimmed by 5 bases and J by 0 bases, 5 bases remained unmatched. CDR3 bases: TGTGCCAGCAGTAAGACTAGCGATAGCACAGATACGCAGTATTTT. Encoded protein: CASSKTSDSTDTQYF.

This clone was seen a few times. The V gene is TRBV15, the J gene TRBJ1-5, with 7 positions matching TRBD1. Trimming removed 0 bases from V and 5 bases from J; junction bases left unmatched: 4. The CDR3 sequence is 15 residues long. Germline V CDR1 and CDR2: LNHNV, YYDKDF (reference sequence). CDR3 nucleotide sequence: TGTGCCACCAGCAGAGATCCAGGGGGGCATCAGCCCCAGCATTTT. It codes for CATSRDPGGHQPQHF.

The rearrangement links TRBV2 to TRBJ1-3, with D uncertain. The CDR3 runs 12 residues. Germline assignment: CDR1 SNHLY and CDR2 FYNNEI. The V end was cut by 8 bases, the J end by 5 bases, with 10 bases between. CDR3 residues: CASLEYRNTIYF. CDR3 nucleotides: TGTGCCAGCCTGGAGTATAGAAACACCATATATTTT. The full variable domain, its missing parts supplied by reference TRBV2 and TRBJ1-3, is EPEVTQTPSHQVTQMGQEVILRCVPISNHLYFYWYRQILGQKVEFLVSFYNNEISEKSEIFDDQFSVERPDGSNFTLKIRSTKLEDSAMYFCASLEYRNTIYFGEGSWLTVV.

The chain carries TRBV7-6 and TRBJ2-5, with no clear D. Looked up from germline, CDR1 is SGHVS and CDR2 is FNYEAQ. Trimming pared 8 bases from V and 2 bases from J, leaving 6 bases between. The CDR3 runs to 11 residues. The CDR3 loop is CASSVQETQYF. CDR3 DNA sequence: TGTGCCAGCTCAGTTCAAGAGACCCAGTACTTC.

This sequence joins TRBV4-1 and TRBJ1-6, with TRBD1 matching 7 bases. CDR3 length: 15 amino acids. V gave up 0 bases and J gave up 7 bases; unmatched junction bases: 3. Germline assignment: CDR1 MGHRA and CDR2 YSYEKL. The CDR3: CASSQDQGVNSPLHF. The CDR3 nucleotides are TGCGCCAGCAGCCAAGATCAGGGGGTAAATTCACCCCTCCACTTT.

J is TRBJ1-1 and V is TRBV11-2, with TRBD1 as a possible D gene (5 bases). In germline, CDR1 is SGHAT, CDR2 FQNNGV. The CDR3 spans 15 residues. V gave up 1 base and J gave up 1 base, with 10 bases separating them. The CDR3 DNA reads as TGTGCCAGCAGCTTAGCCGGAGGGGCGAACACTGAAGCTTTCTTT. This sequence encodes CASSLAGGANTEAFF.

V usage is TRBV30 and J usage is TRBJ2-1, with D perhaps matching TRBD2 (6 bases). This CDR3 is 13 amino acids long. V was cut by 1 base and J by 7 bases, with 11 bases left in between. Germline-derived CDR1 and CDR2 are GTSNPN and SVGIG (reference sequence). Written as DNA, the CDR3 is TGTGCCTGGAGTGAAACCGGGGGAAATGAGCAGTTCTTC. It yields the protein CAWSETGGNEQFF.